Each of the 22 T cell receptor beta chains below was sequenced from the same sample in a study of OX40 agonist ivuxolimab in advanced cancers. TCRdb keeps only in-frame clones here, not all; method: immunoSEQ multiplex PCR. The top ten clones hold under 6.5% of a sample with about 77,000 clones, roughly 87% of them seen once. The sequencing here drew on CD4+ or CD8+ T cells sorted from blood, taken in a trial of the OX40 agonist ivuxolimab. All receptors come from an adult with an advanced solid tumor such as melanoma, head and neck, liver or kidney cancer.

The chain recombines TRBV6-1 with TRBJ2-2; 11 nucleotides align to TRBD2. The CDR3 loop spans 15 amino acids. Germline CDR1 reads MNHNS; CDR2 reads SASEGT. V lost 6 bases to trimming and J lost 3 bases; unmatched junction nucleotides: 3. CDR3 sequence (DNA): TGTGCCAGCAGGGCTAGCGGGGGGTACACCGGGGAGCTGTTTTTT. It translates to CASRASGGYTGELFF.

This clone was recorded once. V usage is TRBV14 and J usage is TRBJ2-1; 9 bases align to TRBD2. Germline V gene sequence: CDR1 SGHDN, CDR2 FVKESK. This CDR3 has 17 amino acids. After removal of 0 bases from V and 3 bases from J, the junction contained 6 bases not matched to a gene. Written as DNA, the CDR3 is TGTGCCAGCAGCCAAGAGAATCTAGCGGGATTCTACAATGAGCAGTTCTTC. Its translation is CASSQENLAGFYNEQFF. The full variable domain, rest sourced from reference TRBV14 and TRBJ2-1, is EAGVTQFPSHSVIEKGQTVTLRCDPISGHDNLYWYRRVMGKEIKFLLHFVKESKQDESGMPNNRFLAERTGGTYSTLKVQPAELEDSGVYFCASSQENLAGFYNEQFFGPGTRLTVL.

In this sample, this clone turned up once. The genes are TRBV19 and TRBJ2-3, with 8 positions matching TRBD1. This CDR3 is 17 amino acids long. The ends lost 6 bases at V and 3 bases at J; junction bases unmatched: 14. Germline V CDR1 and CDR2: LNHDA, SQIVND (reference sequence). CDR3 region: CASRGRQGSGGTDTQYF. The CDR3 DNA reads as TGTGCCAGTAGAGGGAGACAGGGGTCAGGTGGAACAGATACGCAGTATTTT. Filled out from reference TRBV19 and TRBJ2-3, the complete variable domain reads DGGITQSPKYLFRKEGQNVTLSCEQNLNHDAMYWYRQDPGQGLRLIYYSQIVNDFQKGDIAEGYSVSREKKESFPLTVTSAQKNPTAFYLCASRGRQGSGGTDTQYFGPGTRLTVL.

The rearrangement links TRBV15 to TRBJ1-1; 8 bases match TRBD1. The CDR3 runs to 16 residues. Germline V gene lookup returns CDR1 LNHNV and CDR2 YYDKDF (reference sequence). The V gene end was trimmed by 1 base and the J gene end by 4 bases; junction bases not matched to a gene: 8. Here the CDR3 DNA reads TGTGCCACCAGCAGAGCCCCGACAGGGGTGGGCACTGAAGCTTTCTTT. Protein: CATSRAPTGVGTEAFF.

The V and J genes are TRBV9 and TRBJ2-5, with 10 bases aligning to TRBD2. CDR3 size: 14 residues. Germline loops: CDR1 SGDLS, CDR2 YYNGEE. Losses at the gene ends were 2 bases for V and 5 bases for J; bases not matched to a gene: 3. CDR3 DNA: TGTGCCAGCAGCGTGACTAGCGGGTGGGAGACCCAGTACTTC. Translating gives CASSVTSGWETQYF.

The rearrangement links TRBV5-4 to TRBJ2-7, with TRBD2 identical over 7 bases. The CDR3 runs to 16 residues. With 3 bases clipped from V and 2 bases from J, the junction kept 11 bases outside the gene matches. Germline lookup yields CDR1 SGHNT and CDR2 YYREEE (reference sequence). The DNA for the CDR3 is TGTGCCAGCAGCTACGGAGGGCTTCGGGGGGCCTACGAGCAGTACTTC. It translates to CASSYGGLRGAYEQYF.

This sequence joins TRBV4-1 and TRBJ1-2; 8 bases are a match to TRBD1. The CDR3 extends over 14 amino acids. The ends lost 4 bases at V and 2 bases at J; junction bases unmatched: 3. The germline CDR1 and CDR2 sequences are MGHRA and YSYEKL. The CDR3: CASSRDRLNYGYTF. The DNA of the CDR3 is TGCGCCAGCAGCCGGGACAGGCTGAACTATGGCTACACCTTC.

The rearrangement links TRBV5-4 to TRBJ1-3, with TRBD1 matching over 8 bases. Per the germline V gene, CDR1 is SGHNT and CDR2 is YYREEE (reference sequence). The CDR3 runs 16 residues. Trimming at V came to 0 bases and at J to 3 bases, leaving 5 bases not matched to a gene. The CDR3 DNA follows: TGTGCCAGCAGCTTGGGTGACAGGGGCTATGGAAACACCATATATTTT. Residues: CASSLGDRGYGNTIYF.

The sample holds one count of this clone. The chain uses TRBV28 and TRBJ2-3; D is unclear. Per the germline V gene, CDR1 is MDHEN and CDR2 is SYDVKM. CDR3 size: 11 residues. Trimming shortened V by 8 bases and J by 1 base, and 4 bases separated the two germline ends. This chain's CDR3 is CASRGTDTQYF. Here the CDR3 DNA reads TGTGCCAGCCGGGGCACAGATACGCAGTATTTT.

The CDR3 reads CASRGTASGNTIYF. As DNA, the CDR3 is TGTGCCAGCAGGGGGACAGCCTCTGGAAACACCATATATTTT. J is TRBJ1-3 and V is TRBV6-6; 7 nucleotides agree with TRBD1. V shed 6 bases, J shed 0 bases, and the junction held 2 bases outside the gene matches. The CDR3 sequence is 14 residues long. CDR1 MNHNY and CDR2 SVGAGI come from the germline V gene (reference sequence).

CDR3 DNA: TGCGCCAGCAGCTTGGAAGCGCGTCGGAATGAGCAGTTCTTC. The encoded protein is CASSLEARRNEQFF. J is TRBJ2-1 and V is TRBV5-1; D call uncertain. Germline CDR1 SGHRS, CDR2 YFSETQ. The length of the CDR3 is 14 residues. V lost 0 bases and J lost 7, with 11 bases in between.

The genes are TRBV19 and TRBJ2-3; possibly TRBD1 for D (6 bases). Germline CDR1 LNHDA, CDR2 SQIVND (reference sequence). The CDR3 sequence is 15 residues long. Trimming left V 10 bases short and J 4 bases short, with 21 bases between. The CDR3: CATPSGALPADTQYF. CDR3 sequence (DNA): TGTGCCACTCCATCAGGGGCCCTACCCGCAGATACGCAGTATTTT.

In this sample, this clone turned up once. This sequence joins TRBV2 and TRBJ1-2; D gene uncertain. The germline V and J ends were trimmed by 2 bases and 4 bases, with 8 bases remaining between them. The V gene's germline CDR1 is SNHLY and CDR2 FYNNEI. The CDR3 sequence is 13 residues long. As DNA, the CDR3 is TGTGCCAGCAGTGAATTGGAGGGCTATGGCTACACCTTC. Translating it yields CASSELEGYGYTF.

The chain uses TRBV9 and TRBJ1-1; TRBD1 is a possible D gene (5 bases). The V gene lost 0 bases and the J gene lost 4 bases, with 10 bases spanning the gap. This CDR3 region has 14 residues. Looked up from germline, CDR1 is SGDLS and CDR2 is YYNGEE. In nucleotides, the CDR3 is TGTGCCAGCAGCGTAGAGCCCAGGGCCACTGAAGCTTTCTTT. It is translated as CASSVEPRATEAFF. Supplemented by reference TRBV9 and TRBJ1-1, the full variable domain reads DSGVTQTPKHLITATGQRVTLRCSPRSGDLSVYWYQQSLDQGLQFLIQYYNGEERAKGNILERFSAQQFPDLHSELNLSSLELGDSALYFCASSVEPRATEAFFGQGTRLTVV.

This chain uses TRBV7-3 with TRBJ2-1; 10 nucleotides align to TRBD2. Germline V gene lookup returns CDR1 SGHTA and CDR2 FQGTGA. With V trimmed by 1 base and J by 10 bases, 10 bases remained unmatched. The CDR3 is 16 residues long. The CDR3 DNA reads as TGTGCCAGCAGCTTAAAGTCCGGGACTAGCGATGACGAGCAGTTCTTC. Translated: CASSLKSGTSDDEQFF. Complete variable domain (other parts from reference TRBV7-3 and TRBJ2-1): GAGVSQTPSNKVTEKGKYVELRCDPISGHTALYWYRQSLGQGPEFLIYFQGTGAADDSGLPNDRFFAVRPEGSVSTLKIQRTERGDSAVYLCASSLKSGTSDDEQFFGPGTRLTVL.

This clone was seen just once. The genes are TRBV30 and TRBJ2-7; D not resolved. The CDR3 totals 11 residues. Trimming removed 0 bases from V and 4 bases from J, with 4 bases in between. Germline V gene data show CDR1 as GTSNPN and CDR2 as SVGIG (reference sequence). For the CDR3, the DNA is TGTGCCTGGAGTGTAGAGTACGAGCAGTACTTC. It yields the protein CAWSVEYEQYF.

The chain uses TRBV19 and TRBJ2-2; D not resolved. This CDR3 is built from 14 residues. V lost 0 bases and J lost 5, with 7 bases in between. Germline values: CDR1 LNHDA, CDR2 SQIVND (reference sequence). As DNA, the CDR3 is TGTGCCAGTAGTATAGAAGGAGTAACCGGGGAGCTGTTTTTT. It yields the protein CASSIEGVTGELFF.

The chain uses TRBV28 and TRBJ2-1; 9 nucleotides align to TRBD2. The CDR3 is 15 residues long. Per germline, CDR1 MDHEN and CDR2 SYDVKM. With 7 bases clipped from V and 7 bases from J, the junction kept 11 bases outside the gene matches. The CDR3 bases are TGTGCCAGCAACCAATTAGCGGGAGAACGGAATGAGCAGTTCTTC. Translated, it gives CASNQLAGERNEQFF.

This clone came up a few times. The same CDR3 is also encoded by other DNA sequences in this sample. In DNA form, the CDR3 reads TGTGCCAGCAGTCGTGGAGGTAGCAATCAGCCCCAGCATTTT. Encoded protein: CASSRGGSNQPQHF. This rearrangement joins TRBV5-4 to TRBJ1-5; D gene unclear. The germline V gene encodes CDR1 SGHNT and CDR2 YYREEE (reference sequence). V lost 5 bases to trimming and J lost 0 bases, with 9 bases between them. The length of the CDR3 is 14 residues.

The rearrangement links TRBV7-9 to TRBJ2-1; D call uncertain. The germline CDR1 and CDR2 sequences are SEHNR and FQNEAQ (reference sequence). The CDR3 has 11 residues. Trimming cost V 7 bases and J 2 bases, with 3 bases left between them. CDR3 loop: CASTTYNEQFF. CDR3 coding DNA: TGTGCCAGCACCACCTACAATGAGCAGTTCTTC.

This chain uses TRBV30 with TRBJ2-7; TRBD2 matches at 7 bases. The CDR3 spans 12 residues. In germline, CDR1 is GTSNPN, CDR2 SVGIG (reference sequence). Trimming at V came to 8 bases and at J to 4 bases, leaving 8 bases not matched to a gene. The CDR3 nucleotides are TGTGCCCTCTCGCTAGCGGAATACGAGCAGTACTTC. Translation gives CALSLAEYEQYF.

This sequence joins TRBV19 and TRBJ2-3, with a tentative D call TRBD2 (6 bases). The germline V gene encodes CDR1 LNHDA and CDR2 SQIVND (reference sequence). The length of the CDR3 is 15 residues. The germline V and J ends were trimmed by 5 bases and 2 bases, with 14 bases remaining between them. The CDR3 spells CASSGGASITDTQYF. CDR3 coding DNA: TGTGCCAGTAGTGGAGGGGCGAGTATCACAGATACGCAGTATTTT.